Presented here are 21 T cell receptor beta chains from one specimen sequenced in a study of CD8+CD57+ T cells in acquired aplastic anemia. For CDR3 and TCR beta VDJ profiling, genomic DNA was the template used. Using its own MiXCR run on the reads, TCRdb lists one record per CDR3 protein. The data contain a few hundred thousand distinct CDR3 sequences, around 60% of them singletons. The sequencing sample was made of sorted CD4+, CD8+, or CD8+CD57+ T cells (not recorded which) from PBMCs. Receptors were obtained from a human donor in good health.

V and J are TRBV10-3 and TRBJ2-7; a possible D gene is TRBD2 (5 bases). With 2 bases removed from V and 3 bases from J, the gap between germline ends came to 11 bases. This CDR3 region has 14 residues. Germline CDR1 and CDR2: ENHRY and SYGVKD. The CDR3 nucleotides read TGTGCCATCAGTGAGGTCGGACTTAGCTACGAGCAGTACTTC. Translating it yields CAISEVGLSYEQYF.

Concerning this clonotype: Mismatch with germline at one junction end may stem from a read error. This sequence joins TRBV7-9 and TRBJ1-1, with 8 bases identical to TRBD1. The CDR3 spans 14 residues. Germline values: CDR1 SEHNR, CDR2 FQNEAQ (reference sequence). The DNA of the CDR3 is TGCGCCAGCAGCTTGGCAGGGGGCGGCTCTGAAGCTTTCTTT. The encoded protein is CASSLAGGGSEAFF.

V usage is TRBV24-1 and J usage is TRBJ2-5; 9 bases fit TRBD2. V dropped 9 bases and J dropped 5; count of bases not matched to a gene: 3. Germline CDR1 reads KGHDR; CDR2 reads SFDVKD. The CDR3 has 12 residues. The CDR3 region is CATASGGETQYF. The CDR3 DNA reads TGTGCCACCGCGAGCGGGGGGGAGACCCAGTACTTC.

A word on this clonotype: Given a much more abundant clone one base away, this may be a read error. V gene TRBV6-5 combines with J gene TRBJ2-7; the match to TRBD2 covers 12 bases. The CDR3 spans 20 residues. Germline V CDR1 and CDR2: MNHEY, SVGAGI. V was pared by 9 bases and J by 2 bases, with 23 bases of the junction left unmatched. For the CDR3, the DNA is TGTGCCAGAAGTAGTCCGAGGACTAGCGGGGAGTGGGGGGTGACCTACGAGCAGTACTTC. Encoded protein: CARSSPRTSGEWGVTYEQYF.

In nucleotides, the CDR3 is TGCAGTGCCACGATGACAGGCCGTAACTATGGCTACACCTTC. This codes for CSATMTGRNYGYTF. This rearrangement joins TRBV20-1 to TRBJ1-2, with D maybe TRBD1 (6 bases). Germline-derived CDR1 and CDR2 are DFQATT and SNEGSKA (reference sequence). V lost 6 bases and J lost 1, with 15 bases in between. The CDR3 contains 14 residues.

In the case of this clonotype: Given a much more abundant clone one base away, this may be a read error. The chain is built from TRBV9 and TRBJ2-1; tentative D call: TRBD2 (5 bases). The CDR3 is made up of 15 amino acids. The germline V and J ends were trimmed by 7 bases and 4 bases, with 18 bases remaining between them. Germline CDR1 SGDLS, CDR2 YYNGEE. CDR3 in amino acids: CASGAPGVDYNEQFF. In DNA, the CDR3 is TGTGCCAGCGGCGCCCCCGGGGTGGATTACAATGAGCAGTTCTTC.

The chain employs TRBV20-1 and TRBJ1-1; 8 bases align to TRBD1. The length of the CDR3 is 14 residues. Germline CDR1 reads DFQATT; CDR2 reads SNEGSKA (reference sequence). Trimming removed 3 bases from V and 1 base from J; junction bases left unmatched: 4. The DNA of the CDR3 is TGCAGTGCTAGGGACAGGGTGGGGAACACTGAAGCTTTCTTT. Amino acids: CSARDRVGNTEAFF.

This clonotype was detected many times. The rearrangement links TRBV19 to TRBJ1-1, with no clear D. CDR3 length equals 13 residues. Germline CDR1 LNHDA, CDR2 SQIVND (reference sequence). The V end lost 7 bases, the J end lost 1 base, and 10 bases lay between the germline ends. The CDR3 reads CASTTSPNTEAFF. CDR3 bases: TGTGCCAGTACCACTAGTCCGAACACTGAAGCTTTCTTT.

The V gene is TRBV7-2, the J gene TRBJ2-7; D could derive from TRBD1 or TRBD2 (6 bases each). The germline gives CDR1 SGHTA, CDR2 FQGNSA. The V end was cut by 5 bases, the J end by 7 bases, with 27 bases between. The CDR3 length is 17 residues. CDR3 nucleotides: TGTGCCAGCAGCCGACTGATAGGGGGGCTGTCACCATCGGAGCAGTACTTC. Translating gives CASSRLIGGLSPSEQYF.

This rearrangement joins TRBV7-2 to TRBJ1-2; TRBD1 agrees at 9 bases. The CDR3 runs to 16 residues. CDR1 and CDR2 from the germline V gene are SGHTA and FQGNSA. Trimming took 5 bases from V and 6 from J; bases not matched to a gene: 13. In DNA form, the CDR3 reads TGTGCCAGCAGCCAAAGGGACCCGGGACAGGGCGATGGCTACACCTTC. It codes for CASSQRDPGQGDGYTF.

This clonotype has just one count. The rearrangement uses TRBV19 and TRBJ2-1, with D possibly being TRBD2 (5 bases). Germline CDR1 reads LNHDA; CDR2 reads SQIVND (reference sequence). CDR3 length: 15 residues. Trimming took off 6 bases at V and 0 bases at J, with 12 bases between the two ends. The CDR3 spells CASRIMGSSYNEQFF. The CDR3 nucleotides are TGTGCCAGTAGGATTATGGGGAGCTCCTACAATGAGCAGTTCTTC.

The chain combines TRBV10-3 with TRBJ2-7; 7 bases are shared with TRBD2. Germline values: CDR1 ENHRY, CDR2 SYGVKD. J was trimmed by 2 bases and V by 8 bases; bases with no gene match: 9. The CDR3 totals 14 residues. The CDR3 sequence is CAIGSASGPYEQYF. CDR3 in DNA: TGTGCCATCGGGTCCGCTAGCGGTCCCTACGAGCAGTACTTC.

The V and J genes are TRBV20-1 and TRBJ1-1; the D is unclear. Germline assignment: CDR1 DFQATT and CDR2 SNEGSKA (reference sequence). V was shortened by 5 bases and J by 6 bases, with 10 bases between the two germline ends. The CDR3 is 11 amino acids. The CDR3 DNA is TGCAGTGCTCCCGGGATCGCTGAAGCTTTCTTT. Amino acids: CSAPGIAEAFF.

The chain employs TRBV13 and TRBJ2-5, with D uncertain. The CDR3 totals 16 residues. CDR1 and CDR2 (germline): PRHDT, FYEKMQ (reference sequence). V shed 1 base and J shed 1 base, with 13 bases lying between them. The CDR3 sequence: CASSLDRAESQETQYF. The CDR3, as DNA: TGTGCCAGCAGCTTAGATCGAGCCGAAAGCCAAGAGACCCAGTACTTC.

The chain combines TRBV2 with TRBJ2-5; perhaps D is TRBD1 or TRBD2 (5 bases each). This CDR3 has 14 amino acids. Trimming shortened V by 7 bases and J by 4 bases, and 16 bases separated the two germline ends. Germline lookup yields CDR1 SNHLY and CDR2 FYNNEI. The CDR3 protein is CASKARLGTETQYF. The CDR3 DNA is TGTGCCAGCAAGGCGAGGTTGGGGACAGAGACCCAGTACTTC.

V usage is TRBV12-3 or TRBV12-4 and J usage is TRBJ1-2; D gene unclear. The CDR3 runs to 11 residues. With 7 bases removed from V and 7 bases from J, the gap between germline ends came to 10 bases. Here the CDR3 reads CASKRMSGYTF. DNA of the CDR3: TGTGCCAGCAAACGGATGAGTGGCTACACCTTC.

V usage is TRBV20-1 and J usage is TRBJ1-1; the match to TRBD1 covers 8 bases. The CDR3 consists of 12 residues. The trim removed 1 base at V and 8 bases at J, leaving 3 bases unmatched. CDR1 DFQATT and CDR2 SNEGSKA come from the germline V gene (reference sequence). The CDR3 sequence is CSARVAGGEAFF. The CDR3 DNA sequence: TGCAGTGCTAGAGTGGCAGGGGGCGAAGCTTTCTTT.

V usage is TRBV12-3 or TRBV12-4 and J usage is TRBJ2-5; the match to TRBD1 covers 7 bases. V dropped 5 bases and J dropped 2; count of bases not matched to a gene: 5. The CDR3 runs to 14 residues. This chain's CDR3 is CASSETGQQETQYF. The CDR3 DNA sequence: TGTGCCAGCAGTGAAACGGGACAGCAAGAGACCCAGTACTTC.

The gene calls are TRBV9 and TRBJ1-6; D remains unclear. CDR1 SGDLS and CDR2 YYNGEE come from the germline V gene. Deletions cut 1 base from V and 5 bases from J, with 7 bases between. This CDR3 region has 14 residues. This CDR3 reads CASSVRQDNSPLHF. DNA of the CDR3: TGTGCCAGCAGCGTACGGCAGGATAATTCACCCCTCCACTTT. Complete variable domain (other parts from reference TRBV9 and TRBJ1-6): DSGVTQTPKHLITATGQRVTLRCSPRSGDLSVYWYQQSLDQGLQFLIQYYNGEERAKGNILERFSAQQFPDLHSELNLSSLELGDSALYFCASSVRQDNSPLHFGNGTRLTVT.

The rearrangement links TRBV20-1 to TRBJ2-7; 10 nucleotides match TRBD1. The CDR3 is 14 amino acids. Trimming cost V 5 bases and J 6 bases; bases outside gene matches: 10. Germline loops: CDR1 DFQATT, CDR2 SNEGSKA (reference sequence). CDR3 residues: CSAPPGTGVSEQYF. In DNA, the CDR3 is TGCAGTGCTCCCCCCGGGACAGGGGTTAGCGAGCAGTACTTC.

The chain links TRBV10-3 to TRBJ1-1; D is undetermined. Germline V gene data show CDR1 as ENHRY and CDR2 as SYGVKD. The V end was cut by 4 bases, the J end by 1 base, with 10 bases between. This CDR3 has 14 residues. The CDR3 is CAISAKEPNTEAFF. In nucleotides, the CDR3 is TGTGCCATCAGTGCAAAGGAGCCGAACACTGAAGCTTTCTTT.